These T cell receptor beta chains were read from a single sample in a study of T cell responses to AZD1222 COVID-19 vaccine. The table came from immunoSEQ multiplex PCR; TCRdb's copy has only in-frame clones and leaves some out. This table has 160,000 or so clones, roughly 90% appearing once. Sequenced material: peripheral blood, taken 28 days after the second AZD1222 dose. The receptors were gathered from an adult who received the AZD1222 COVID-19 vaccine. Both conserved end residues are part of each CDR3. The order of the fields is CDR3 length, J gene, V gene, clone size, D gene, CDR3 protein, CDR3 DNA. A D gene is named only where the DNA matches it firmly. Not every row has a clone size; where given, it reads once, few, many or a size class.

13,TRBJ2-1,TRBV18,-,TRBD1,CASSLHTGGEQFF,TGTGCCAGCTCACTGCATACAGGGGGTGAGCAGTTCTTC
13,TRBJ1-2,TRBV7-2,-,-,CASSLDGIKGYTF,TGTGCCAGCAGCTTAGACGGTATAAAGGGCTACACCTTC
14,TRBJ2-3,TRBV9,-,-,CASSPDGGTDTQYF,TGTGCCAGCAGCCCCGACGGGGGTACAGATACGCAGTATTTT
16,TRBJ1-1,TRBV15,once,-,CATSRGRGETNTEAFF,TGTGCCACCAGCAGAGGTCGTGGGGAAACGAACACTGAAGCTTTCTTT
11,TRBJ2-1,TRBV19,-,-,CASLRGNEQFF,TGTGCCAGTTTAAGGGGAAATGAGCAGTTCTTC
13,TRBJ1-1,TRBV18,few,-,CASSPPSRARAFF,TGTGCCAGCTCACCACCGAGCAGGGCGAGAGCTTTCTTT
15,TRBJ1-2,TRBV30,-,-,CAWTLGGGGSYGYTF,TGTGCCTGGACCTTGGGGGGCGGAGGTTCCTATGGCTACACCTTC
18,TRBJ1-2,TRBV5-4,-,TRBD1,CASSPLPPGDRANYGYTF,TGTGCCAGCAGCCCCCTCCCCCCCGGGGACAGGGCTAACTATGGCTACACCTTC
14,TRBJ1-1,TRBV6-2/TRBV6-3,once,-,CASSSQVGGTEAFF,TGTGCCAGCAGTTCCCAGGTAGGAGGAACTGAAGCTTTCTTT
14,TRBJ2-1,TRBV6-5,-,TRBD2,CASKLAGVYNEQFF,TGTGCCAGCAAACTAGCGGGGGTTTACAATGAGCAGTTCTTC
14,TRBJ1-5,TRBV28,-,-,CASSWRGHNQPQHF,TGTGCCAGCAGTTGGAGGGGTCACAATCAGCCCCAGCATTTT
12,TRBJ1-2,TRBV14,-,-,CASSQPLGGYTF,TGTGCCAGCAGCCAACCCTTGGGGGGCTACACCTTC
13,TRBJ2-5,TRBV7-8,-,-,CASSLQGRKTQYF,TGTGCCAGCAGCTTACAAGGACGGAAGACCCAGTACTTC
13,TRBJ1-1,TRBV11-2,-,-,CASSSLWNTEAFF,TGTGCCAGCAGCTCCTTATGGAACACTGAAGCTTTCTTT
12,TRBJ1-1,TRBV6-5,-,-,CASRHEGYEAFF,TGTGCCAGCAGACACGAAGGTTATGAAGCTTTCTTT
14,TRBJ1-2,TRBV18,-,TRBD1,CASSWDRGYAGYTF,TGTGCCAGCTCCTGGGACAGGGGGTATGCTGGCTACACCTTC
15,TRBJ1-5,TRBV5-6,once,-,CASSFGYGGNQPQHF,TGTGCCAGCAGCTTCGGGTACGGGGGGAATCAGCCCCAGCATTTT
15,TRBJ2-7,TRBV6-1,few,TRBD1,CASSEAQGQGYEQYF,TGTGCCAGCAGTGAAGCGCAGGGACAGGGGTACGAGCAGTACTTC
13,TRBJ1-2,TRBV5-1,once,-,CASSLGGAYGYTF,TGCGCCAGCAGCTTGGGCGGGGCCTATGGCTACACCTTC
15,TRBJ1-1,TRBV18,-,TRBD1,CASSPQGVGGTEAFF,TGTGCCAGCTCACCTCAGGGGGTGGGAGGCACTGAAGCTTTCTTT
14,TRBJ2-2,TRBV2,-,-,CASRIEGFNGELFF,TGTGCCAGCAGAATCGAGGGGTTCAACGGGGAGCTGTTTTTT
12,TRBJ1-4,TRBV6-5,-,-,CASFDGLFRLFF,TGTGCCAGCTTTGACGGATTATTCAGGTTGTTTTTT
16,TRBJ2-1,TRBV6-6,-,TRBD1,CASLGEHRGHYNEQFF,TGTGCCAGCCTCGGGGAACACAGGGGACACTACAATGAGCAGTTCTTC
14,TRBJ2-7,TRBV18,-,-,CASSPPESSYEQYF,TGTGCCAGCTCACCACCAGAGAGCTCCTACGAGCAGTACTTC
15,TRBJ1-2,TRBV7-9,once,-,CASSLVREPNYGYTF,TGTGCCAGCAGCTTAGTGCGCGAACCTAACTATGGCTACACCTTC
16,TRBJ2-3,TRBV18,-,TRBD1,CASHRGNVSSTDTQYF,TGTGCCAGCCACAGGGGAAACGTCAGTAGCACAGATACGCAGTATTTT
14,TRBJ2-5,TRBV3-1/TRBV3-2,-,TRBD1,CASSSRDREETQYF,TGTGCCAGCAGCAGCCGGGACAGGGAGGAGACCCAGTACTTC
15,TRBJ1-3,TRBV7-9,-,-,CASSLAGGSGNTIYF,TGTGCCAGCAGCTTAGCCGGGGGATCTGGAAACACCATATATTTT
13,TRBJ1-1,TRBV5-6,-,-,CASSFSGLQGAFF,TGTGCCAGCAGCTTCTCGGGGCTCCAAGGAGCTTTCTTT
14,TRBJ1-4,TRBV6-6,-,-,CASRMAGPNEKLFF,TGTGCCAGTCGGATGGCGGGACCTAATGAAAAACTGTTTTTT
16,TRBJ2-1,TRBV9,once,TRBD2,CASSVAYGGNYNEQFF,TGTGCCAGCAGCGTAGCTTACGGGGGGAATTACAATGAGCAGTTCTTC
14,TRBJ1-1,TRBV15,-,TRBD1,CATSRDGGGPEAFF,TGTGCCACCAGCAGAGATGGAGGGGGCCCTGAAGCTTTCTTT
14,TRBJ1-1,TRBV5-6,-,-,CASSLDRLNTEAFF,TGTGCCAGCAGCTTGGACAGGTTGAACACTGAAGCTTTCTTT
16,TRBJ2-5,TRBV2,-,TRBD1,CASSEPGQGALETQYF,TGTGCCAGCAGTGAACCGGGACAGGGGGCTTTGGAGACCCAGTACTTC
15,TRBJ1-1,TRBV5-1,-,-,CASSLAGRVDTEAFF,TGCGCCAGCAGCTTGGCGGGTCGGGTGGACACTGAAGCTTTCTTT
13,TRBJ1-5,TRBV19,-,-,CASRDFDRGPQHF,TGTGCCAGTAGGGACTTCGACCGGGGGCCCCAGCATTTT
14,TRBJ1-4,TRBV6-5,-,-,CASRRGPDNEKLFF,TGTGCCAGCAGGCGCGGACCCGATAATGAAAAACTGTTTTTT
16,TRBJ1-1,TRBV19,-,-,CASSNPAGSPNTEAFF,TGTGCCAGTAGTAACCCCGCCGGGTCGCCGAACACTGAAGCTTTCTTT
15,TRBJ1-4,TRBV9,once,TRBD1,CASSVRGQGAEKLFF,TGTGCCAGCAGCGTAAGGGGACAGGGGGCCGAAAAACTGTTTTTT
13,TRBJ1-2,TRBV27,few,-,CASSFDRNHGYTF,TGTGCCAGCAGTTTTGACAGGAATCATGGCTACACCTTC
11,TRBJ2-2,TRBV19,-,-,CASQSYGELFF,TGTGCCAGTCAGAGTTACGGGGAGCTGTTTTTT
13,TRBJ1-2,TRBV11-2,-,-,CASSFSESYGYTF,TGTGCCAGCAGCTTCTCAGAATCCTATGGCTACACCTTC
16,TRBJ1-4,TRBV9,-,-,CASSASANAMGEKLFF,TGTGCCAGCAGCGCGTCCGCAAATGCGATGGGTGAAAAACTGTTTTTT
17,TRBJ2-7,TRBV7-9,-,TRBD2,CASSPLGGLAGGHEQYF,TGTGCCAGCAGCCCGCTAGGAGGACTAGCGGGGGGCCATGAGCAGTACTTC
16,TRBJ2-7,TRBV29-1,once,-,CSVRFPGTAERGEQYF,TGCAGCGTCAGATTTCCCGGGACAGCGGAACGGGGGGAGCAGTACTTC
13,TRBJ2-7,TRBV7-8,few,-,CASTATRDYEQYF,TGTGCCAGCACCGCCACGCGGGATTACGAGCAGTACTTC
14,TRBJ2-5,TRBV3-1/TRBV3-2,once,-,CASSQDLSPETQYF,TGTGCCAGCAGCCAAGATCTATCGCCGGAGACCCAGTACTTC
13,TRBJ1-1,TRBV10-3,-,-,CAAAQVVGTEAFF,TGTGCCGCCGCCCAGGTAGTTGGAACTGAAGCTTTCTTT
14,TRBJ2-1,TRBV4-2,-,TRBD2,CASSQELSGDEQFF,TGTGCCAGCAGCCAAGAACTTAGCGGGGATGAGCAGTTCTTC